A selection of T cell receptor beta chains follows, all from one sample in a study of metastatic and nonmetastatic thyroid tumors. MiXCR re-clonotyped the PCR reads for TCRdb. The table includes thousands of clones, roughly 24% detected once. Sequencing used tumor tissue. The receptor source for this set is a female donor with papillary thyroid cancer or a benign thyroid nodule (not recorded which). Some clones in this sample may be carry-over from other donors' samples. Both conserved end residues are part of each CDR3. Fields, in order: clone size, V gene, J gene, D gene, CDR3 protein, CDR3 DNA. A D gene is named only where the DNA matches it firmly. Part of the rows lack a size; the others show once, few, many or a class for expanded clones.

>NA|TRBV7-2|TRBJ2-2|TRBD2
CASSLGAGGTGELFF
TGTGCCAGCAGCTTAGGCGCGGGAGGGACCGGGGAGCTGTTTTTT
>many|TRBV7-8|TRBJ2-3|NA
CASRRALSTDTQYF
TGTGCCAGCAGGCGGGCGTTGAGCACAGATACGCAGTATTTT
>few|TRBV25-1|TRBJ2-5|NA
CASSGGETGFLQETQYF
TGTGCCAGCAGTGGGGGGGAGACAGGGTTCCTACAAGAGACCCAGTACTTC
>large|TRBV6-1|TRBJ2-7|TRBD1
CAAHGNRGRNLLEQYF
TGTGCGGCGCATGGGAACAGGGGGCGCAACTTGCTCGAGCAGTACTTC
>NA|TRBV13|TRBJ1-2|NA
CASSLGVTGGYGYTF
TGTGCCAGCAGCTTAGGGGTAACCGGAGGGTATGGCTACACCTTC
>few|TRBV6-1|TRBJ1-2|NA
CASSEASGYTF
TGTGCCAGCAGTGAAGCGTCTGGCTACACTTTC
>many|TRBV20-1|TRBJ2-7|NA
CSASMGPMSSYEQYF
TGCAGTGCTAGCATGGGGCCGATGAGCTCCTACGAGCAGTACTTC
>many|TRBV4-1|TRBJ1-2|NA
CASSHPPELTPYEGYTF
TGCGCCAGCAGCCATCCCCCCGAACTCACCCCCTATGAGGGCTACACCTTC
>NA|TRBV19|TRBJ2-7|NA
CASSNGQWSSIFYEQYF
TGTGCCAGTAGTAACGGACAGTGGTCGTCGATTTTCTACGAGCAGTACTTC
>NA|TRBV28|TRBJ1-4|NA
CASSLWSGSNEKLFF
TGTGCCAGCAGTTTATGGTCAGGGTCTAATGAAAAACTGTTTTTT
>NA|TRBV28|TRBJ1-6|NA
CASSSRGSPLHF
TGTGCCAGCAGTTCCAGGGGTTCACCCCTCCACTTT
>NA|TRBV7-8|TRBJ1-1|NA
CASSSTTGGTEAFF
TGTGCCAGCAGCTCTACTACTGGGGGAACTGAAGCTTTCTTT
>many|TRBV14|TRBJ2-3|NA
CASSLITDTQYF
TGTGCCAGCAGCCTTATCACAGATACGCAGTATTTT
>large|TRBV15|TRBJ2-7|NA
CATSDTGTGEQYF
TGTGCCACCAGTGATACAGGGACGGGAGAGCAGTACTTC
>NA|TRBV3-1|TRBJ2-7|NA
CASSQGLNSYEQYF
TGTGCCAGCAGCCAAGGACTAAACTCCTACGAGCAGTACTTC
>few|TRBV11-2|TRBJ2-3|NA
CASSDDSAGLSCTQYF
TGTGCCAGCAGCGATGACTCAGCGGGTCTTTCCTGTACGCAGTATTTT
>many|TRBV6-5|TRBJ2-5|TRBD1
CASSYSRGLETQYF
TGTGCCAGCAGTTATAGTAGGGGGCTGGAGACCCAGTACTTC
>medium-sized|TRBV6-1|TRBJ2-3|TRBD2
CASVKKRGVSDTQYF
TGTGCCAGCGTAAAGAAGCGGGGGGTATCAGATACGCAGTATTTT
>NA|TRBV19|TRBJ1-2|NA
CASSIVGDRVYTF
TGTGCCAGTAGTATAGTGGGGGATCGTGTCTACACCTTC
>many|TRBV11-2|TRBJ2-1|TRBD1
CASRHGQGGQFF
TGTGCCAGCAGACACGGACAGGGCGGGCAGTTCTTC